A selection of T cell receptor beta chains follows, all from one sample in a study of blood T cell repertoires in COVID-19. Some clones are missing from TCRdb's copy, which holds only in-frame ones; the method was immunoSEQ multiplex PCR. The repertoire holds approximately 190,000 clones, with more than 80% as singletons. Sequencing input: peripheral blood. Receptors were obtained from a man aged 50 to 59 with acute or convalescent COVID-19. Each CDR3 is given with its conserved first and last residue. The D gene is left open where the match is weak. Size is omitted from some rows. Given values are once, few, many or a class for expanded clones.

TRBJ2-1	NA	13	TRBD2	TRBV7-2	CASSSIMGLGKFF	TGTGCCAGCAGCTCAATAATGGGACTAGGGAAGTTCTTC
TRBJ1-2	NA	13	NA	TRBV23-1	CASSQPAGNGYTF	TGCGCCAGCAGTCAACCGGCCGGGAATGGCTACACCTTC
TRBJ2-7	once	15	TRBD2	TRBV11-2	CASSLVLAGGYEQYF	TGTGCCAGCAGCTTAGTCTTAGCGGGGGGCTACGAGCAGTACTTC
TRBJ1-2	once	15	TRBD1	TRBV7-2	CASSLDGTGAYGYTF	TGTGCCAGCAGCTTAGATGGGACAGGGGCCTATGGCTACACCTTC
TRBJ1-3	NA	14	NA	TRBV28	CASRPTGHGNTIYF	TGTGCCAGCAGACCCACAGGGCACGGAAACACCATATATTTT
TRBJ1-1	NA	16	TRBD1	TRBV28	CASSLTGDLMNTEAFF	TGTGCCAGCAGTTTAACAGGGGACCTAATGAACACTGAAGCTTTCTTT
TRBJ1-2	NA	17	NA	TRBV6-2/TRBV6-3	CASSYGRRGEANYGYTF	TGTGCCAGCAGTTACGGGCGGCGCGGGGAAGCTAACTATGGCTACACCTTC
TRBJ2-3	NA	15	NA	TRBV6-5	CASGIYRVARDTQYF	TGTGCCAGCGGTATTTACAGGGTTGCAAGAGATACGCAGTATTTT
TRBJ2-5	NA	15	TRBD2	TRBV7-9	CASSSRTRGQETQYF	TGTGCCAGCAGCTCCCGGACTAGAGGACAAGAGACCCAGTACTTC
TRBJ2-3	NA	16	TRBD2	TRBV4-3	CASSQSLAESTDTQYF	TGCGCCAGCAGCCAGTCACTAGCGGAGAGCACAGATACGCAGTATTTT
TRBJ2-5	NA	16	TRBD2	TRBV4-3	CASSLSGGLGQETQYF	TGCGCCAGCAGCTTAAGCGGGGGCCTCGGGCAAGAGACCCAGTACTTC
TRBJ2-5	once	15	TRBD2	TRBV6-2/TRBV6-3	CASSLAGGPLETQYF	TGTGCCAGCAGCCTAGCGGGGGGGCCCTTGGAGACCCAGTACTTC
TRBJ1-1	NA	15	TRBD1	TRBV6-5	CASRLQGEVNTEAFF	TGTGCCAGCAGATTACAGGGGGAAGTTAACACTGAAGCTTTCTTT
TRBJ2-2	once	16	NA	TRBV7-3	CASSLKGHGNTGELFF	TGTGCCAGCAGCCTAAAGGGACACGGTAACACCGGGGAGCTGTTTTTT
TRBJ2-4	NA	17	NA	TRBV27	CASSPLGVTLAKNIQYF	TGTGCCAGCAGTCCACTCGGGGTGACGCTAGCCAAAAACATTCAGTACTTC
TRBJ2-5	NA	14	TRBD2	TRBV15	CATSRDGGEETQYF	TGTGCCACCAGCAGAGATGGGGGGGAAGAGACCCAGTACTTC
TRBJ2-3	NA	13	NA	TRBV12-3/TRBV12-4	CASSLTGKDTQYF	TGTGCCAGCAGCCTCACAGGGAAAGATACGCAGTATTTT
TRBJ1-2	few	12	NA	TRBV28	CASSFGTKGYTF	TGTGCCAGCAGTTTTGGCACAAAAGGCTACACCTTC
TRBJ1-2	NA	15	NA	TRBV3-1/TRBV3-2	CASSRSSGSNYGYTF	TGTGCCAGCAGCCGATCTTCAGGATCTAACTATGGCTACACCTTC
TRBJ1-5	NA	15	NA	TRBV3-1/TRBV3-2	CASSQDTGLWQPQHF	TGTGCCAGCAGCCAAGACACAGGCCTTTGGCAGCCCCAGCATTTT
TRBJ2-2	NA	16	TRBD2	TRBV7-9	CASSLIAGGPTGELFF	TGTGCCAGCAGCCTCATTGCGGGGGGGCCCACCGGGGAGCTGTTTTTT
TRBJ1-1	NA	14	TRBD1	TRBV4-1	CASSQDLGDSEAFF	TGCGCCAGCAGCCAAGATCTGGGGGACAGTGAAGCTTTCTTT
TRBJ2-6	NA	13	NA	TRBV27	CASRSAGANVLTF	TGTGCCAGCAGGTCGGCTGGGGCCAACGTCCTGACTTTC
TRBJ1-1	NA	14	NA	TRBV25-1	CASSELTTHTEAFF	TGTGCCAGCAGTGAATTAACAACCCACACTGAAGCTTTCTTT
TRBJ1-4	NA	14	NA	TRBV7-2	CASSPRVGDEKLFF	TGTGCCAGCAGCCCCAGGGTAGGGGATGAAAAACTGTTTTTT
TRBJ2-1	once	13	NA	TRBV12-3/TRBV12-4	CASSPGSYNEQFF	TGTGCCAGCAGTCCCGGCTCCTACAATGAGCAGTTCTTC
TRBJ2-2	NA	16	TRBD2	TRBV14	CASSQDHREATGELFF	TGTGCCAGCAGCCAAGATCACCGGGAGGCCACCGGGGAGCTGTTTTTT
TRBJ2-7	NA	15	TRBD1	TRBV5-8	CASSGTGVPSYEQYF	TGTGCCAGCAGCGGAACAGGGGTTCCTTCCTACGAGCAGTACTTC
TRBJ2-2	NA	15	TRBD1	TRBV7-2	CASSRRQGNTGELFF	TGTGCCAGCAGTCGGAGACAGGGGAACACCGGGGAGCTGTTTTTT
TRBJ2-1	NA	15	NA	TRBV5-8	CASSWNPGWNNEQFF	TGTGCCAGCAGCTGGAATCCAGGGTGGAACAATGAGCAGTTCTTC
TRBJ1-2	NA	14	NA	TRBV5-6	CASRSLRGNYGYTF	TGTGCCAGCAGGTCCCTCAGGGGTAACTATGGCTACACCTTC
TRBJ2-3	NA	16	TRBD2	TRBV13	CASSTRLAGSTDTQYF	TGTGCCAGCAGCACCCGACTAGCGGGGAGCACAGATACGCAGTATTTT
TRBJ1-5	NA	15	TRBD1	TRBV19	CASSAGTGVNQPQHF	TGTGCCAGTAGTGCCGGGACAGGGGTAAATCAGCCCCAGCATTTT
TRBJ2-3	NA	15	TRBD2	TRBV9	CASSVERGGPDTQYF	TGTGCCAGCAGCGTAGAGCGGGGGGGCCCAGATACGCAGTATTTT
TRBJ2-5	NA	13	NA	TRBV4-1	CASSPPRRETQYF	TGCGCCAGCAGCCCCCCGCGGAGAGAGACCCAGTACTTC
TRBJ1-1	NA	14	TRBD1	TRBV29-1	CSVGSRQGGTEAFF	TGCAGCGTTGGGTCGAGACAGGGGGGCACTGAAGCTTTCTTT
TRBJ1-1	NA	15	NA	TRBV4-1	CASSQPLQMNTEAFF	TGCGCCAGCAGCCAGCCGCTACAGATGAACACTGAAGCTTTCTTT
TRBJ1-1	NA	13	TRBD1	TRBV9	CASSALLQGAAFF	TGTGCCAGCAGCGCCTTACTTCAGGGGGCCGCTTTCTTT
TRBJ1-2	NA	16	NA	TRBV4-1	CASSQVKGVGVDGYTF	TGCGCCAGCAGCCAAGTTAAGGGAGTCGGTGTGGATGGCTACACCTTC
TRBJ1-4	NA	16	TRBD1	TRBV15	CATSIRPGQGHEKLFF	TGTGCCACCAGCATCCGACCGGGACAGGGGCATGAAAAACTGTTTTTT
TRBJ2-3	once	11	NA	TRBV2	CASSRGDTQYF	TGTGCCAGCAGTAGGGGAGATACGCAGTATTTT
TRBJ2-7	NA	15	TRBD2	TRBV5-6	CASSLAGGSLHEQYF	TGTGCCAGCAGCTTGGCGGGCGGGAGTCTGCACGAGCAGTACTTC
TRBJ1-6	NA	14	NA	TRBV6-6	CASSYSTRNSPLHF	TGTGCCAGCAGTTACTCGACACGAAATTCACCCCTCCACTTT
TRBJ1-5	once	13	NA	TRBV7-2	CASSLQDKQPQHF	TGTGCCAGCAGCTTACAGGACAAACAGCCCCAGCATTTT
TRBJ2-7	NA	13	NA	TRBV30	CAWSGTLIYEQYF	TGTGCCTGGAGCGGGACTCTGATCTACGAGCAGTACTTC
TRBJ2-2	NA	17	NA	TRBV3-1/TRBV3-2	CASSQEGAGAGAGELFF	TGTGCCAGCAGCCAAGAGGGGGCAGGGGCAGGAGCCGGGGAGCTGTTTTTT
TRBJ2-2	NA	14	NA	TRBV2	CASATGTYTGELFF	TGTGCCAGCGCGACAGGCACCTACACCGGGGAGCTGTTTTTT
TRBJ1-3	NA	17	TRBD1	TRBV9	CASSVVPDRAGGNTIYF	TGTGCCAGCAGCGTAGTGCCTGACAGGGCCGGTGGAAACACCATATATTTT
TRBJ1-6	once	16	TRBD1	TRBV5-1	CASSSWTGIYNSPLHF	TGCGCCAGCAGCTCCTGGACAGGGATTTATAATTCACCCCTCCACTTT
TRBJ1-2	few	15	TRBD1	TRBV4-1	CASSQARGMSYGYTF	TGCGCCAGCAGCCAAGCCAGGGGGATGTCTTATGGCTACACCTTC
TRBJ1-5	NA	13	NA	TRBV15	CATSRDQDQPQHF	TGTGCCACCAGCAGAGATCAGGATCAGCCCCAGCATTTT